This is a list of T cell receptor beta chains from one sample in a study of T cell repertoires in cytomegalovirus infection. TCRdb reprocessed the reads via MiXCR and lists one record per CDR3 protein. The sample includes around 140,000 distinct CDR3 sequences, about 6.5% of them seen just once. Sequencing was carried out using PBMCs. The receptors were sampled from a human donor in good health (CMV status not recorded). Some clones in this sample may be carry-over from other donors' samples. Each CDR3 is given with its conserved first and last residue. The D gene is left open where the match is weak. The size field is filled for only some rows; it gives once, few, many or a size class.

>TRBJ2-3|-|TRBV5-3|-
CASSLGSSAADTQYF
TGTGCCAGCAGCTTGGGCTCCAGCGCCGCAGATACGCAGTATTTT
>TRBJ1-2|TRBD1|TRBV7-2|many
CASSLDRANYGYTF
TGTGCCAGCAGTCTGGACAGGGCTAACTATGGCTACACCTTC
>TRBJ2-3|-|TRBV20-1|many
CSASPLRGRGTTDTQYF
TGCAGTGCTAGTCCCCTTAGGGGGCGGGGGACCACAGATACGCAGTATTTT
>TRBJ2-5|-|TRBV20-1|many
CSARVVGGRQETQYF
TGCAGTGCTAGAGTAGTTGGAGGGAGACAAGAGACCCAGTACTTC
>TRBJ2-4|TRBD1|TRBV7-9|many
CASSGDRVIQYF
TGTGCCAGCTCGGGGGACAGGGTCATTCAGTACTTC
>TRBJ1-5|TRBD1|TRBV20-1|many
CSARPPGQGFPYSNQPQHF
TGCAGTGCTAGACCGCCGGGACAGGGGTTCCCTTATAGCAATCAGCCCCAGCATTTT
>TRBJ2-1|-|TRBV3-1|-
CASTLSGVNEQFF
TGTGCCAGCACCCTCTCAGGGGTTAATGAGCAGTTCTTC
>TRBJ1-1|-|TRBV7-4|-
CASSPPNMNTEAFF
TGTGCCAGCAGCCCACCGAACATGAACACTGAAGCTTTCTTT
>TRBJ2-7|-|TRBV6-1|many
CASSYNFYEQYF
TGTGCCAGCAGTTACAACTTCTACGAGCAGTACTTC
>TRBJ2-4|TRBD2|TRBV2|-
CASSEGRGASGNIQYF
TGTGCCAGCAGTGAAGGGCGTGGGGCTAGCGGAAACATTCAGTACTTC
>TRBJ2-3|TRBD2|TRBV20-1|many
CSALGLAGAPDTQYF
TGCAGTGCCCTTGGACTAGCGGGGGCCCCAGATACGCAGTATTTT
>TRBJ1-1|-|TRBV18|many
CASSELQDTEAFF
TGTGCCAGCTCAGAACTACAGGACACTGAAGCTTTCTTT
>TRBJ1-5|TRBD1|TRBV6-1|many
CASSWDRNQPQHF
TGTGCCAGCAGTTGGGACAGAAATCAGCCCCAGCATTTT
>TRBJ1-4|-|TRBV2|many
CASSSVRIREKLFF
TGTGCCAGCAGTTCTGTCCGGATTCGGGAAAAACTGTTTTTT
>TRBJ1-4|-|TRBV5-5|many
CASSQQYATNEKLFF
TGTGCCAGCAGCCAGCAGTACGCAACTAATGAAAAACTGTTTTTT
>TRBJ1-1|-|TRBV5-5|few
CASSFAGLTEAFF
TGTGCCAGCAGCTTCGCCGGTTTAACTGAAGCTTTCTTT
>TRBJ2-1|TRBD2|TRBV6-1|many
CASSPPASGDHNEQFF
TGTGCCAGCAGTCCCCCGGCTAGCGGCGACCACAATGAGCAGTTCTTC
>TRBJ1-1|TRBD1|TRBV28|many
CASRGYRGSGIMDTEAFF
TGTGCCAGCAGGGGCTACAGGGGGAGCGGGATTATGGACACTGAAGCTTTCTTT
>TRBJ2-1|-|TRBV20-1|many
CSARDTGTGNEQFF
TGCAGTGCTAGAGATACCGGGACGGGGAATGAGCAGTTCTTC
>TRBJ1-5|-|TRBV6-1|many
CASSGDGDNQPQHF
TGTGCCAGCAGTGGAGACGGTGACAATCAGCCCCAGCATTTT
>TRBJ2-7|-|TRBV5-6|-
CASTERGGDNSYEQYF
TGTGCCAGCACCGAGCGAGGGGGGGATAACTCCTACGAGCAGTACTTC
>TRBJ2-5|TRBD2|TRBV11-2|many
CASSPRTSGGQETQYF
TGTGCCAGCAGTCCGAGGACTAGCGGGGGGCAAGAGACCCAGTACTTC
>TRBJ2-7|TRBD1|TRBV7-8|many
CASSHRQGYEQYF
TGTGCCAGCAGCCATAGACAGGGATACGAGCAGTACTTC
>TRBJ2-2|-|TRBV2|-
CASSEADFGALLWAPGELFF
TGTGCCAGCAGTGAAGCGGATTTCGGCGCACTACTTTGGGCCCCCGGGGAGCTGTTTTTT
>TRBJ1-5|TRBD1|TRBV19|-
CASSMDRGRSNQPQHF
TGTGCCAGTAGTATGGACAGGGGACGGAGCAATCAGCCCCAGCATTTT
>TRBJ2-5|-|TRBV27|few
CASSFGLTGSETQYF
TGTGCCAGCAGTTTCGGCCTCACAGGGTCGGAGACCCAGTACTTC
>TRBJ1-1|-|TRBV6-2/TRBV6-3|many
CASAMNTEAFF
TGTGCCAGCGCAATGAACACTGAAGCTTTCTTT
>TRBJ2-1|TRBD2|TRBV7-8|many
CASSKESGTPFF
TGTGCCAGCAGCAAGGAGAGCGGGACTCCCTTCTTC
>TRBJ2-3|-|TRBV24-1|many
CATSDSPSRGVDTQYF
TGTGCCACCAGTGATTCGCCCTCCAGGGGGGTGGATACGCAGTATTTT
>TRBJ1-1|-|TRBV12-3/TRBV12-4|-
CASSLWRASTEAFF
TGTGCCAGCAGTTTATGGAGGGCGAGCACTGAAGCTTTCTTT
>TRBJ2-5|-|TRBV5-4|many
CASSLSTGQETQYF
TGTGCCAGCAGCTTGTCTACAGGGCAAGAGACCCAGTACTTC
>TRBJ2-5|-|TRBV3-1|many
CASSQSATGPEETQYF
TGTGCCAGCAGCCAATCAGCGACCGGGCCCGAAGAGACCCAGTACTTC
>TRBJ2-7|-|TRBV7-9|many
CASSLMGNEQYF
TGTGCCAGCAGCTTAATGGGGAACGAGCAGTACTTC
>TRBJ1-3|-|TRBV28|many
CASSFTGGTGNTIYF
TGTGCCAGCAGTTTCACGGGAGGGACAGGAAACACCATATATTTT
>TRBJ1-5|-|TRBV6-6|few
CASRPPGLLNQPQHF
TGTGCCAGCAGGCCCCCGGGGTTACTTAATCAGCCCCAGCATTTT
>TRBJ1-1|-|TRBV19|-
CASSPLNPRGLTEAFF
TGTGCCAGTAGTCCCCTTAACCCGCGGGGCCTGACTGAAGCTTTCTTT
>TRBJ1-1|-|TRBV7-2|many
CASSLAGQATEAFF
TGTGCCAGCAGCTTAGCTGGGCAGGCGACTGAAGCTTTCTTT
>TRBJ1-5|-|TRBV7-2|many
CASRRRRDQPQHF
TGTGCCAGCAGAAGGAGGAGGGATCAGCCCCAGCATTTT
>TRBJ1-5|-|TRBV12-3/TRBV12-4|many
CASSLNRYNQPQHF
TGTGCCAGCAGTTTAAACAGGTACAATCAGCCCCAGCATTTT
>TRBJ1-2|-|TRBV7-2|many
CASSSMDGYYGYTF
TGTGCCAGCAGCTCAATGGACGGATACTATGGCTACACCTTC
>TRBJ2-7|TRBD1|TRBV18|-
CASSKGQGGFDEQYF
TGTGCCAGCTCAAAGGGACAGGGGGGTTTCGACGAGCAGTACTTC
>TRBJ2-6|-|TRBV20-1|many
CSASRGANVLTF
TGCAGTGCTAGCAGGGGGGCCAACGTCCTGACTTTC
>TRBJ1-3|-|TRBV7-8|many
CASRPDSSGNTIYF
TGTGCCAGCCGACCAGACAGCTCTGGAAACACCATATATTTT
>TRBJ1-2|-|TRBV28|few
CASSLRAGVVLGGYTF
TGTGCCAGCAGTTTACGTGCAGGGGTAGTGTTGGGTGGCTACACCTTC
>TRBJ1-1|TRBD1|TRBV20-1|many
CSAYRGRATEAFF
TGCAGTGCGTACAGGGGAAGGGCGACTGAAGCTTTCTTT
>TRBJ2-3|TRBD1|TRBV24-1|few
CATRRTGGTDTQYF
TGTGCCACCAGGAGGACAGGGGGCACAGATACGCAGTATTTT
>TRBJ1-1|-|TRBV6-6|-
CASSYSSSNENTEAFF
TGTGCCAGCAGTTACTCGTCATCGAACGAGAACACTGAAGCTTTCTTT
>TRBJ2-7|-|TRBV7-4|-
CASSSTSGTPSYEQYF
TGTGCCAGCAGCTCGACGTCCGGGACACCGTCCTACGAGCAGTACTTC
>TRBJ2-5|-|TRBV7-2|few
CASSLVGTHQETQYF
TGTGCCAGCAGCTTAGTCGGGACTCACCAAGAGACCCAGTACTTC
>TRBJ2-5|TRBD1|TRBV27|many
CASSVTGTGTLETQYF
TGTGCCAGCAGTGTTACCGGGACAGGGACCCTGGAGACCCAGTACTTC
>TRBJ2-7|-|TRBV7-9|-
CASSAQGYEQYF
TGTGCCAGCAGCGCCCAGGGTTACGAGCAGTACTTC
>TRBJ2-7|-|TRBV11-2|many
CASSEGWSSYEQYF
TGTGCCAGCAGCGAAGGATGGAGCTCCTACGAGCAGTACTTC
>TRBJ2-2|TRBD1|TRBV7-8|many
CASSSRDRGDGELFF
TGTGCCAGCAGCTCCCGGGACAGGGGCGACGGGGAGCTGTTTTTT
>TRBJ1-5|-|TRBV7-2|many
CASSLAPGDQPQHF
TGTGCCAGCAGCTTAGCGCCAGGGGACCAGCCCCAGCATTTT
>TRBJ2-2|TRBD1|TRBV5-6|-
CASSFITGGKNTGELFF
TGTGCCAGCAGCTTCATCACAGGGGGCAAAAACACCGGGGAGCTGTTTTTT
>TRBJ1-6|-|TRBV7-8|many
CASSLRDRIPSSYNSPLHF
TGTGCCAGCAGCTTACGGGACCGAATACCAAGCTCCTATAATTCACCCCTCCACTTT
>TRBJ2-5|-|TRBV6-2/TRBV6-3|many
CASSYPSRGGRAQYF
TGTGCCAGCAGTTACCCATCGAGGGGGGGCCGGGCCCAGTACTTC
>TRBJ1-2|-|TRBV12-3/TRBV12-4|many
CASRSSEQLYGYTF
TGTGCCAGCAGGAGCTCGGAGCAGCTCTATGGCTACACCTTC
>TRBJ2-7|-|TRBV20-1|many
CSASRTGFYEQYF
TGCAGTGCTAGTCGGACGGGGTTCTACGAGCAGTACTTC
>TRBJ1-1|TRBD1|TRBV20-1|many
CSARSGQGARFDQLMNTEAFF
TGCAGTGCTAGATCGGGACAGGGGGCGCGTTTTGACCAATTGATGAACACTGAAGCTTTCTTT